This is a list of T cell receptor beta chains from one sample in a study of T cell responses to AZD1222 COVID-19 vaccine. Clones were read by immunoSEQ multiplex PCR, and TCRdb kept only the in-frame ones, dropping some. Of 130,000 or so clones in the sample, around 90% are singletons; the top ten hold about 3%. The sample in question was peripheral blood, obtained on day 0 of AZD1222 vaccination. These TCRs come from an adult in good health. CDR3s include the opening cysteine and the closing phenylalanine or tryptophan. The D gene is left open where the match is weak. Size is stated for part of the rows, as once, few or many counts, or as a class when the clone is expanded.

J: TRBJ2-7; D: -; V: TRBV5-1; size: -; DNA: TGCGCCAGCAGCTTGGTGACTCGCGGGTCCTCCTACGAGCAGTACTTC; CDR3: CASSLVTRGSSYEQYF
J: TRBJ2-7; D: TRBD2; V: TRBV10-3; size: -; DNA: TGTGCCATCAGTGGTACTAGCGGGGGACCCTACGAGCAGTACTTC; CDR3: CAISGTSGGPYEQYF
J: TRBJ1-2; D: TRBD1; V: TRBV6-5; size: -; DNA: TGTGCCAGCAAGACAGGGATTAACTATGGCTACACCTTC; CDR3: CASKTGINYGYTF
J: TRBJ1-2; D: -; V: TRBV4-1; size: -; DNA: TGCGCCAGCAGCCTCAATACGGACTATGGCTACACCTTC; CDR3: CASSLNTDYGYTF
J: TRBJ1-4; D: -; V: TRBV7-2; size: -; DNA: TGTGCCAGCAGCTTAGGCCGGGGGTGGGGTGAAAAACTGTTTTTT; CDR3: CASSLGRGWGEKLFF
J: TRBJ2-7; D: -; V: TRBV6-6; size: -; DNA: TGTGCCAGCAGTTACGACTACTCCTACGAGCAGTACTTC; CDR3: CASSYDYSYEQYF
J: TRBJ2-7; D: TRBD2; V: TRBV10-2; size: once; DNA: TGCGCCAGCAGTGAGTCAGGCGGGAGGGCCTACGAGCAGTACTTC; CDR3: CASSESGGRAYEQYF
J: TRBJ2-1; D: -; V: TRBV20-1; size: -; DNA: TGCAGTGCTAGTAAACCGAAGGGGTTCAATGAGCAGTTCTTC; CDR3: CSASKPKGFNEQFF
J: TRBJ2-2; D: TRBD2; V: TRBV7-2; size: -; DNA: TGTGCCAGCAGCCCCAGACTAGCGGGGGGGAACACCGGGGAGCTGTTTTTT; CDR3: CASSPRLAGGNTGELFF
J: TRBJ2-7; D: -; V: TRBV7-6; size: -; DNA: TGTGCCAGCAGCGCGGGGCCCAAGGGGTCCTACGAGCAGTACTTC; CDR3: CASSAGPKGSYEQYF
J: TRBJ2-1; D: -; V: TRBV7-9; size: -; DNA: TGTGCCAGCAGCTCCGCTTGGACCGGCAATGAGCAGTTCTTC; CDR3: CASSSAWTGNEQFF
J: TRBJ2-7; D: TRBD2; V: TRBV7-6; size: -; DNA: TGTGCCAGCAGCCCCCTAGCGGGGCACTCCTACGAGCAGTACTTC; CDR3: CASSPLAGHSYEQYF
J: TRBJ1-4; D: -; V: TRBV4-1; size: -; DNA: TGCGCCAGCAGCCAAAGACAGTCCCATGAAAAACTGTTTTTT; CDR3: CASSQRQSHEKLFF
J: TRBJ2-3; D: TRBD2; V: TRBV30; size: -; DNA: TGTGCCTCGACTAGCGGGGAAGTGAATACGCAGTATTTT; CDR3: CASTSGEVNTQYF
J: TRBJ2-7; D: TRBD2; V: TRBV18; size: -; DNA: TGTGCCAGCTCATTTACGACTAGCGGGAGATTCGAGCAGTACTTC; CDR3: CASSFTTSGRFEQYF
J: TRBJ2-5; D: -; V: TRBV14; size: -; DNA: TGTGCCAGCAGCCAAGATCTCCTAGAGAAGACCCAGTACTTC; CDR3: CASSQDLLEKTQYF
J: TRBJ2-5; D: TRBD1; V: TRBV6-2/TRBV6-3; size: -; DNA: TGTGCCAGCAGTCGTAGGACAGGGGGGGAGACCCAGTACTTC; CDR3: CASSRRTGGETQYF
J: TRBJ1-1; D: -; V: TRBV3-1/TRBV3-2; size: once; DNA: TGTGCCAGCAGCCCGGACAGTTTTGGGGAGACTGAAGCTTTCTTT; CDR3: CASSPDSFGETEAFF
J: TRBJ2-3; D: -; V: TRBV6-6; size: -; DNA: TGTGCCAGCAGTTACGGGGTAGATACGCAGTATTTT; CDR3: CASSYGVDTQYF
J: TRBJ2-4; D: -; V: TRBV19; size: -; DNA: TGTGCCAGTAGTATAGGGCGAGGGAAAAACATTCAGTACTTC; CDR3: CASSIGRGKNIQYF
J: TRBJ2-7; D: -; V: TRBV19; size: -; DNA: TGTGCCAGTAGTATAGGTGGCCCCGTGGGATACGAGCAGTACTTC; CDR3: CASSIGGPVGYEQYF
J: TRBJ1-5; D: -; V: TRBV5-1; size: -; DNA: TGCGCCAGCAGCCCATGGTCGGGGGGTGACCAGCCCCAGCATTTT; CDR3: CASSPWSGGDQPQHF